This TCR beta chain comes out of a study of blood T cell repertoires in COVID-19. On the study more broadly: The United States, Italy and Spain were the sources of the acute and convalescent COVID-19 samples. T cells, B-cell-depleted T cells, or PBMCs provided the cDNA or gDNA that served as material.

Trimming cost V 4 bases and J 4 bases; bases outside gene matches: 5. Per germline, CDR1 GTSNPN and CDR2 SVGIG (reference sequence). CDR3 length: 14 amino acids. How the authors handled the data: How many nucleated cells were present was estimated from reference gene primer amplification. Profiling relied on immunoSEQ multiplex PCR, and the TCRdb table lists in-frame clones only, not all of them. That table supplies the V and J calls and clone size; D and trimming were determined from the DNA. The sample lists 250,000 to 350,000 clones; around 86% were seen once. The TCR sequence derives from a woman in her twenties or thirties with active or convalescent COVID-19. The sequenced sample was peripheral blood. The chain carries TRBV30 and TRBJ1-3, with 9 bases matching TRBD1. DNA of the CDR3: TGTGCCTGGAACTCCGGGACAGGGGGAAACACCATATATTTT. Translating gives CAWNSGTGGNTIYF.